This T cell receptor (beta chain) is drawn from a study of shared clonotypes between healthy human individuals. Study summary: The plates for each donor numbered three CD4 naive, three CD4 memory, two CD8 naive and one CD8 memory. Study results and caveats: Some clonotypes were shared by all four sorted-subset donors, while others were not shared. The non-shared ones had lower generation probabilities than the shared ones. The represented genetic and exposure-history diversity was limited by the small number of donors.

V dropped 6 bases and J dropped 14; count of bases not matched to a gene: 17. This CDR3 comprises 15 residues. Germline V gene data show CDR1 as MDHEN and CDR2 as SYDVKM. Repertoires were generated with immunoSEQ multiplex PCR, while TCRdb's copy carries only in-frame clones and drops some. The table has about 2.4 million clones, 90% to 95% seen once. As regards this clone: Antigen: not known.

Sample: naive CD4+ T cells from PBMCs. Subset indicated: CD45RA+ positively selected. The receptor comes from a man between 18 and 35 years old in good health. Some clones in this sample may be carry-over from other donors' samples. The chain couples TRBV28 to TRBJ1-5, with 9 bases identical to TRBD1. The DNA for the CDR3 is TGTGCCAGCAGCCGGCCGGGACAGGGTAATCAGTTGGAGCATTTT. This gives the protein CASSRPGQGNQLEHF. Looking up the rest from reference TRBV28 and TRBJ1-5 gives the full variable domain: DVKVTQSSRYLVKRTGEKVFLECVQDMDHENMFWYRQDPGLGLRLIYFSYDVKMKEKGDIPEGYSVSREKKERFSLILESASTNQTSMYLCASSRPGQGNQLEHFGDGTRLSIL.